Listed here are 4 T cell receptor beta chains from one sample, sequenced in a study of T-cell reconstitution after alpha-beta-depleted transplantation in children. Unique molecular identifiers were used to barcode this TCRbeta library. TCRdb passed the PCR reads through MiXCR, listing each CDR3 protein once. The sample lists about 980,000 distinct CDR3 sequences, 25% to 30% occurring once. The starting material was PBMCs, mostly from graft donor cells, obtained 360 days after TCRalphabeta/CD19-depleted stem cell transplant. The receptors were sampled from a boy under two years old who had a stem cell transplant for SCID, so the T cells may come from the graft donor.

The sample holds a few counts of this clonotype. The V gene is TRBV28, the J gene TRBJ2-4; 9 bases align to TRBD1. The V gene's germline CDR1 is MDHEN and CDR2 SYDVKM. This CDR3 spans 20 amino acids. V shed 3 bases and J 0 bases; nucleotides not matched to a gene: 15. The CDR3 nucleotides are TGTGCCAGCAGTTTCCCCACCTGGGACAGGGTGTTGGGAGCCAAAAACATTCAGTACTTC. Encoded protein: CASSFPTWDRVLGAKNIQYF.

This clonotype was seen more than once but under ten times. This chain uses TRBV12-3 or TRBV12-4 with TRBJ2-2; TRBD1 matches at 10 bases. Trimming took 4 bases from V and 1 from J; bases not matched to a gene: 9. The CDR3 consists of 18 residues. The CDR3 sequence is CASSSSRDRGRNTGELFF. CDR3 DNA: TGTGCCAGCAGTTCGTCCCGGGACAGGGGCAGGAACACCGGGGAGCTGTTTTTT.

This clonotype was observed a handful of times. The chain recombines TRBV12-3 or TRBV12-4 with TRBJ2-1; TRBD2 agrees at 13 bases. This CDR3 is 15 amino acids long. V gave up 5 bases and J gave up 8 bases; unmatched junction bases: 6. CDR3 bases: TGTGCCAGCAGTCTCAGACTAGCGGGGGGCGATGAGCAGTTCTTC. It yields the protein CASSLRLAGGDEQFF.

This clonotype was seen a handful of times. V usage is TRBV6-5 and J usage is TRBJ2-1; D is possibly TRBD2 (5 bases). CDR1 is MNHEY and CDR2 is SVGAGI in the germline V gene. The CDR3 consists of 18 residues. Trimming pared 6 bases from V and 8 bases from J, leaving 29 bases between. CDR3 region: CASSSNLRLSRVLDEQFF. CDR3 sequence (DNA): TGTGCCAGCAGCTCCAACCTTAGACTATCTCGGGTACTCGATGAGCAGTTCTTC.